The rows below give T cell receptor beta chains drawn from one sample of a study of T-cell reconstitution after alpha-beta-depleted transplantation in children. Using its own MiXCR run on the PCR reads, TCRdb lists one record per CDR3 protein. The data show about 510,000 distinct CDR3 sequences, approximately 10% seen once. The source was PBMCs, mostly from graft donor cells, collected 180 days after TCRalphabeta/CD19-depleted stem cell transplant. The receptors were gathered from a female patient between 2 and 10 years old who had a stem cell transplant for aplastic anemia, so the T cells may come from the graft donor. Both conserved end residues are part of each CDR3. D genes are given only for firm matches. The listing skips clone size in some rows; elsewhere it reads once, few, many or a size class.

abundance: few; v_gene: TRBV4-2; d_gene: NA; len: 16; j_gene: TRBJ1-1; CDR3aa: CASSQDRGGRGTEAFF; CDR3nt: TGTGCCAGCAGCCAAGATCGAGGGGGGCGCGGCACTGAAGCTTTCTTT
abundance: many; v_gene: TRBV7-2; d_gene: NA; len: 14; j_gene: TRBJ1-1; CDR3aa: CASSLGSVWSEAFF; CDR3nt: TGTGCCAGCAGCTTAGGATCGGTCTGGTCTGAAGCTTTCTTT
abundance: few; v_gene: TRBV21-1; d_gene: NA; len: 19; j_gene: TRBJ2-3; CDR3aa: CASSKRPERAGGSTDTQYF; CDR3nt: TGTGCCAGCAGCAAACGTCCCGAGCGAGCAGGGGGCAGCACAGATACGCAGTATTTT
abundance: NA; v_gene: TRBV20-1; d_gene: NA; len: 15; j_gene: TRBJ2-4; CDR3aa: CSARSGGKAKNIQYF; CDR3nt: TGCAGTGCTAGATCCGGGGGCAAGGCCAAAAACATTCAGTACTTC
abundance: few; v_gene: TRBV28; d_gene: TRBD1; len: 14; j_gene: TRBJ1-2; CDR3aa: CASSLLDRGNGYTF; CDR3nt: TGTGCCAGCAGTTTATTGGACAGGGGGAATGGCTACACCTTC
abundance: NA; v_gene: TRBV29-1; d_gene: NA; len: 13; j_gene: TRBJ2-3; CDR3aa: CSVGGHGTDTQYF; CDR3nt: TGCAGCGTTGGGGGACACGGCACAGATACGCAGTATTTT
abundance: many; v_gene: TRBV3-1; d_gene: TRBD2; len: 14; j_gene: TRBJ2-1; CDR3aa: CASSRTSGNNEQFF; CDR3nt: TGTGCCAGCAGCCGGACTAGCGGAAACAATGAGCAGTTCTTC
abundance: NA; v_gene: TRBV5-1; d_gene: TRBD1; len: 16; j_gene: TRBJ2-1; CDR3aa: CASSLAGQGGYNEQFF; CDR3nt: TGCGCCAGCAGCTTGGCTGGACAGGGGGGGTACAATGAGCAGTTCTTC
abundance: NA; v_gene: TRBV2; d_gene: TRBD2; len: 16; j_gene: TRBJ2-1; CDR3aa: CASNPRTSGRGNEQFF; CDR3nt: TGTGCCAGCAACCCAAGGACTAGCGGGAGGGGCAATGAGCAGTTCTTC
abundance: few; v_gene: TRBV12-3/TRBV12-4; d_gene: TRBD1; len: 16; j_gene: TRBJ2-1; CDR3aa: CASSPSGGQGDYEQFF; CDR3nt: TGTGCCAGCAGTCCGTCGGGGGGACAGGGGGACTATGAGCAGTTCTTC
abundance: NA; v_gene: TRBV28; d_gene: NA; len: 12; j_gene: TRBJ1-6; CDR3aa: CASRPDNSPLHF; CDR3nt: TGTGCCAGCAGACCAGATAATTCACCCCTCCACTTT
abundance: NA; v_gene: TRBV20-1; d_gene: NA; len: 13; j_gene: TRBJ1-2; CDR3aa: CSASRDTRYGYPF; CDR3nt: TGCAGTGCTAGCCGGGACACCCGCTATGGCTACCCCTTC
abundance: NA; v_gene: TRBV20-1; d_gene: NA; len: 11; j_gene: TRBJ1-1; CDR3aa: CSEDSRTEAFF; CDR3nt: TGCAGTGAAGACAGTAGGACTGAAGCTTTCTTT
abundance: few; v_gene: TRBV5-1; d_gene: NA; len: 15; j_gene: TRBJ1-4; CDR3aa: CASSLGGQAGEKLFF; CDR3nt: TGCGCCAGCAGCTTGGGAGGTCAGGCTGGTGAAAAACTGTTTTTT
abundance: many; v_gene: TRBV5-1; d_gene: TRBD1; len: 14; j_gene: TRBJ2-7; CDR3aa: CASSWTGGSYEQYF; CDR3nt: TGCGCCAGCAGCTGGACAGGGGGCTCCTACGAGCAGTACTTC
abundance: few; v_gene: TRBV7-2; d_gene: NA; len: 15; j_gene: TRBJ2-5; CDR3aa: CASSLTTILQETQYF; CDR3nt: TGTGCCAGCAGCTTAACTACGATATTACAAGAGACCCAGTACTTC